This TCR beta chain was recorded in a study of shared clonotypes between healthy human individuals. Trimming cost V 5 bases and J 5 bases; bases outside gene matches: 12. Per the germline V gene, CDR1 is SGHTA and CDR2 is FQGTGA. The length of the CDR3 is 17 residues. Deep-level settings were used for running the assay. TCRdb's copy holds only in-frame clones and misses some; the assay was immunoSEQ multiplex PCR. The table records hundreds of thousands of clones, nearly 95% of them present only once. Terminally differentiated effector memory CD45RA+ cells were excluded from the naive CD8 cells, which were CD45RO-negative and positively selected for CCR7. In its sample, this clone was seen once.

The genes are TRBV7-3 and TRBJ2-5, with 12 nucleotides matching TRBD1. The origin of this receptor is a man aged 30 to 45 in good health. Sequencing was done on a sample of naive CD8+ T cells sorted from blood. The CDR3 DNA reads TGTGCCAGCAGCCCGGGACAGGGGGCGCAAGGGTGGGAGACCCAGTACTTC. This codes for CASSPGQGAQGWETQYF.